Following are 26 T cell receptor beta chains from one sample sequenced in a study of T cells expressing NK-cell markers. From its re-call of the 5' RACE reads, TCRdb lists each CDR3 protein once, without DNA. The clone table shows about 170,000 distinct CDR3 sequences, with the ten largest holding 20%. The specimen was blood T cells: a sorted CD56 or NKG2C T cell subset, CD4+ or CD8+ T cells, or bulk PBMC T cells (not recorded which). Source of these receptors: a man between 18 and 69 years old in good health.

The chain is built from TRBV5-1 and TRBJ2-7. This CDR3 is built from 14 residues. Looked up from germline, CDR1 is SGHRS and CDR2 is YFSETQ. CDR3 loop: CASSLSRPSYEQYF.

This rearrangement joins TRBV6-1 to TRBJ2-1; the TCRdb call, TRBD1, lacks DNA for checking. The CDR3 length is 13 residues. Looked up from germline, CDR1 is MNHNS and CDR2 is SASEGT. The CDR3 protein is CASSTYQGNEQFF.

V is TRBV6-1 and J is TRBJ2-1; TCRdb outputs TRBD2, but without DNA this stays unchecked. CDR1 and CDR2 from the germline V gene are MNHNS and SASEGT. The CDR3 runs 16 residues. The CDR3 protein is CASSPSSGPLYNEQFF.

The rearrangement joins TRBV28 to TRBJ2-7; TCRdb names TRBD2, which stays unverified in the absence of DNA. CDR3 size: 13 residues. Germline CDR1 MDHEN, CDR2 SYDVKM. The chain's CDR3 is CATLTSGPYEQYF.

CDR3: CASSGTGTEVQSGNTIYF. The chain is built from TRBV25-1 and TRBJ1-3; TCRdb reports TRBD1, a call that lacks DNA to check it against. The CDR3 length is 18 residues. The germline gives CDR1 MGHDK, CDR2 SYGVNS.

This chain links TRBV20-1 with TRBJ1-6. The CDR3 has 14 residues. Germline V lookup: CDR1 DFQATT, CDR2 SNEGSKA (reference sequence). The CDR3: CSARADSYNSPLHF.

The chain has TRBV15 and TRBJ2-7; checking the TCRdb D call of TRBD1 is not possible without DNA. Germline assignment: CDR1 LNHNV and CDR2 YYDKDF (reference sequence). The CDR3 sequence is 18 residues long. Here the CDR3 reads CATSRGVSRGVLGYEQYF.

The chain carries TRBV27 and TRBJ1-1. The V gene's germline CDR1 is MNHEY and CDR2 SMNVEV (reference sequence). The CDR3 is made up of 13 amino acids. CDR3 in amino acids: CASSSLGDIEAFF.

The CDR3 reads CASSLDPDYGYTF. The V and J genes are TRBV5-6 and TRBJ1-2. Germline V CDR1 and CDR2: SGHDT, YYEEEE. CDR3 length: 13 residues.

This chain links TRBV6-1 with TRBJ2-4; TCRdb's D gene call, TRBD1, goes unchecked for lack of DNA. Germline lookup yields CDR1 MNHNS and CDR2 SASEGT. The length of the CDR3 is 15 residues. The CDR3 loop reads CASSRNQGAKNIQYF.

The CDR3 loop reads CATSDPGDPGTQYF. This chain links TRBV24-1 with TRBJ2-5. The CDR3 runs 14 residues. In germline, CDR1 is KGHDR, CDR2 SFDVKD.

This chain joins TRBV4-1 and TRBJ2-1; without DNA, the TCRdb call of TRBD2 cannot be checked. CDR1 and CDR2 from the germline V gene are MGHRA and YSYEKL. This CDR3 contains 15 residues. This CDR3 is CASSPTPSGYNEQFF.

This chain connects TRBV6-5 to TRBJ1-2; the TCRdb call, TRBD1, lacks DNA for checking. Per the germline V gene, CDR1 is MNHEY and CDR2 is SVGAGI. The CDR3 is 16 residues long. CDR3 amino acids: CASSYTRGARGDGYTF.

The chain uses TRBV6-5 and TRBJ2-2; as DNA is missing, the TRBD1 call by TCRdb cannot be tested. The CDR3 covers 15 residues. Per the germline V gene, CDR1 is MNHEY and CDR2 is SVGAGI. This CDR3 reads CASSYRGRWTGELFF.

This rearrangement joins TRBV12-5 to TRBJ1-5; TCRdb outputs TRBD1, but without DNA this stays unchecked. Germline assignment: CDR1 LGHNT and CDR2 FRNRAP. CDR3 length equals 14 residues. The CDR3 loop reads CASGLQGAGQPQHF.

The CDR3 here is CATLEGRNYGYTF. This chain joins TRBV12-3 or TRBV12-4 and TRBJ1-2; TCRdb's assignment of TRBD1 cannot be checked, as there is no DNA. The CDR3 consists of 13 residues.

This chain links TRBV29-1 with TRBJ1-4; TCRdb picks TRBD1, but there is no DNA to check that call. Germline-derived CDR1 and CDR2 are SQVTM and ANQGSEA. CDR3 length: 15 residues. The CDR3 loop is CSVGRGDRTDEKLFF.

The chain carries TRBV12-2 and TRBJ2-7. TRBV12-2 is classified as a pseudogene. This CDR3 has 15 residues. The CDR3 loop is CASRLSQGTTYEQYF.

This CDR3 reads CASSSRTGGYEQYF. The genes are TRBV28 and TRBJ2-7; the TCRdb call, TRBD1, lacks DNA for checking. CDR3 length: 14 residues. Germline CDR1 reads MDHEN; CDR2 reads SYDVKM.

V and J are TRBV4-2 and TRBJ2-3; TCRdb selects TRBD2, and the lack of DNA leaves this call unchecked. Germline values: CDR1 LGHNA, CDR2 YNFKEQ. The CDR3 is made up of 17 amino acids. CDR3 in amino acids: CASSPRLAGGHTDTQYF.

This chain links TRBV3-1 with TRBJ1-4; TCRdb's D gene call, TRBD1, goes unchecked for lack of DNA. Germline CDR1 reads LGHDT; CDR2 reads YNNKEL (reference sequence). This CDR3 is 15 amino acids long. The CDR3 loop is CASSQRGRLGEKLFF.

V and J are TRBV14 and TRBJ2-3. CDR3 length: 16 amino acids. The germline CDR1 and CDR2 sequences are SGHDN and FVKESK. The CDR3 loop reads CASSQDRLAGTDTQYF.

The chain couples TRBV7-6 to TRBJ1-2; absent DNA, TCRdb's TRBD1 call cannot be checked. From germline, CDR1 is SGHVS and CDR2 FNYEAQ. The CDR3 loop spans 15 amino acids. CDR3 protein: CASSLLRQPYGGYTF.

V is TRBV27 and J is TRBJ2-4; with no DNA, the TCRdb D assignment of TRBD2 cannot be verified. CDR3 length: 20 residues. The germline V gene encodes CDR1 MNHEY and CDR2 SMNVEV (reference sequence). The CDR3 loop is CASSLSITSVKLSAKNIQYF.

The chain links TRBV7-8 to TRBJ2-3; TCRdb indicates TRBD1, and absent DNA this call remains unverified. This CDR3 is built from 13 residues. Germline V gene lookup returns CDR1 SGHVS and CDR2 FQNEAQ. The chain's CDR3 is CASSLAPTGGQYF.

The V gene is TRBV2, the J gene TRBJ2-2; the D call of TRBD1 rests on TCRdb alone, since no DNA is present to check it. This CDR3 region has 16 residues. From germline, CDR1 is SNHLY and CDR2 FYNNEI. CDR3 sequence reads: CASRGAGGAWTGELFF.